The following is a T cell receptor beta chain sequence with its context. Its antigen is unidentified. This entry belongs to a study of T cell responses to AZD1222 COVID-19 vaccine. Study findings and constraints: Spike was spanned by vaccine-associated CD4 TCRs, with dominance at 160-218 and 743-854. Per reports, nearly half of all spike-specific TCRs target regions that are unmutated in variants. Donor demographics were predominantly white British with a female majority; clonal diversity may be underestimated.

Trimming took 3 bases from V and 3 from J; bases not matched to a gene: 5. The CDR3 sequence is 14 residues long. CDR1 and CDR2 (germline): KGHSH, LQKENI. TCRdb's table, derived via immunoSEQ multiplex PCR, lists solely in-frame clones and lacks some. The sample records 100,000 to 150,000 clones, approximately 90% being singletons. Material: peripheral blood, obtained on day 0 of AZD1222 vaccination. The receptor was isolated from an adult in good health. This chain connects TRBV18 to TRBJ2-7; 7 bases are a match to TRBD2. CDR3 sequence reads: CASSPPWGGYEQYF. CDR3 bases: TGTGCCAGCTCACCCCCTTGGGGGGGCTACGAGCAGTACTTC. The complete variable domain, with remaining parts taken from reference TRBV18 and TRBJ2-7, reads NAGVMQNPRHLVRRRGQEARLRCSPMKGHSHVYWYRQLPEEGLKFMVYLQKENIIDESGMPKERFSAEFPKEGPSILRIQQVVRGDSAAYFCASSPPWGGYEQYFGPGTRLTVT.